The T cell receptor beta chain under discussion was sequenced for a study of blood T cell repertoires in COVID-19. Across the whole study: T cells, B-cell-depleted T cells, or PBMCs provided the cDNA or gDNA that served as material.

Study processing details: Nucleated cell counts were estimated from reference gene primer amplification. Repertoires were generated with immunoSEQ multiplex PCR, while TCRdb's copy carries only in-frame clones and drops some. The V and J calls and clone size come from that table; D and trimming were worked out from the DNA. This sample has approximately 240,000 clones; approximately 86% occur once, and the top ten carry around 6%. This CDR3 is 14 amino acids long. CDR1 SGHTA and CDR2 FQGNSA come from the germline V gene. Deletions cut 5 bases from V and 8 bases from J, with 15 bases between. There are a few counts of this clone. Enrolled through a virtual design, the participants were between roughly 18 and 89 years of age and came from 24 US areas. Cohorts were based on clinical histories the participants reported.

This rearrangement joins TRBV7-2 to TRBJ1-4, with D possibly TRBD1 on 6 matching bases. The sequence derives from a woman aged 30 to 39 with acute COVID-19. Sequenced input: PBMCs or T cells enriched from blood (not recorded which). CDR3 amino acids: CASSGGGGYEKLFF. CDR3 sequence (DNA): TGTGCCAGCAGCGGGGGGGGCGGTTACGAAAAACTGTTTTTT.